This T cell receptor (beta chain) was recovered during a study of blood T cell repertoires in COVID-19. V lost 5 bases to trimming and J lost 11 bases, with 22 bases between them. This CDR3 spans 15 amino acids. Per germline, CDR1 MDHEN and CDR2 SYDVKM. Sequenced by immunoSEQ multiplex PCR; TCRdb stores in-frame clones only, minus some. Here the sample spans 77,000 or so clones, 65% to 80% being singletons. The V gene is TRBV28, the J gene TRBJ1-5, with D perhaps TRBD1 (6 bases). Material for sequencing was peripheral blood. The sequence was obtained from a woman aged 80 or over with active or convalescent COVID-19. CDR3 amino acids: CASSRAGAAGAAQHF. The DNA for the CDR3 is TGTGCCAGCAGTAGGGCAGGGGCTGCCGGGGCAGCCCAGCATTTT. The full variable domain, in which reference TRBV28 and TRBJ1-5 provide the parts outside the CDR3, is DVKVTQSSRYLVKRTGEKVFLECVQDMDHENMFWYRQDPGLGLRLIYFSYDVKMKEKGDIPEGYSVSREKKERFSLILESASTNQTSMYLCASSRAGAAGAAQHFGDGTRLSIL.